These 30 T cell receptor beta chains were sequenced from one sample in a study of tumor-infiltrating lymphocytes in oesophageal squamous cell carcinoma. TCRdb reprocessed the PCR reads with MiXCR, giving one entry per CDR3 protein. The top ten hold approximately 13% of the sample, which has around 12,000 distinct CDR3 sequences, roughly half seen once. Sample: normal esophageal tissue next to the tumor. The origin of the receptors is a male donor with esophageal squamous cell carcinoma.

This chain connects TRBV9 to TRBJ1-1, with 9 bases identical to TRBD1. J lost 2 bases, V lost 4 bases, and 9 bases had no gene match. The germline gives CDR1 SGDLS, CDR2 YYNGEE. This CDR3 contains 16 residues. The CDR3 nucleotides are TGTGCCAGCAGCCCAACCCCGGGACAGGGTAACACTGAAGCTTTCTTT. This codes for CASSPTPGQGNTEAFF.

The chain is built from TRBV7-4 and TRBJ2-5; D gene uncertain. Germline lookup yields CDR1 SGHVT and CDR2 SQSDAQ. This CDR3 spans 14 amino acids. V gave up 0 bases and J gave up 11 bases, with 16 bases separating them. CDR3 bases: TGTGCCAGCAGCTTAGCGCCCCGGAGTCATACGCAGTACTTC. This codes for CASSLAPRSHTQYF. Full variable domain (outside the CDR3, taken from reference TRBV7-4 and TRBJ2-5): GAGVSQSPRYKVAKRGRDVALRCDSISGHVTLYWYRQTLGQGSEVLTYSQSDAQRDKSGRPSGRFSAERPERSVSTLKIQRTEQGDSAVYLCASSLAPRSHTQYFGPGTRLLVL.

The sample holds many counts of this clonotype. This chain joins TRBV5-1 and TRBJ2-1; TRBD2 matches at 10 bases. Germline V gene data show CDR1 as SGHRS and CDR2 as YFSETQ. This CDR3 is built from 16 residues. The junction had 7 bases not matched to a gene; V was cut back by 4 bases and J by 3 bases. The CDR3 region is CASSTLAGGRYNEQFF. Written as DNA, the CDR3 is TGCGCCAGCAGCACGTTAGCGGGAGGCCGCTACAATGAGCAGTTCTTC.

The chain links TRBV12-3 or TRBV12-4 to TRBJ1-5, with D unresolved. The ends were cut back, 5 bases at V and 7 bases at J, with 15 bases in the middle. The CDR3 spans 14 residues. CDR3 nucleotides: TGTGCCAGCAGTCCGAGGCAGGTAGGACAGCCCCAGCATTTT. Its protein product is CASSPRQVGQPQHF.

This clonotype was counted between two and nine times. The chain employs TRBV7-6 and TRBJ2-5, with no clear D. The J call is in doubt because the DNA end fits TRBJ2-1 better. The germline CDR1 and CDR2 sequences are SGHVS and FNYEAQ. The CDR3 runs to 13 residues. As DNA, the CDR3 is TGTGCCAGCAGCTTAGCGAGTTTGGCAGAGCAGTTCTTC. Translation gives CASSLASLAEQFF.

Note on this clonotype: This sequence may be a read error, since a much larger clone differs from it by one base. CDR3 amino acids: CASSLRGRGRDYEQFF. In nucleotides, the CDR3 is TGTGCCAGCAGCTTGCGGGGGCGGGGGAGGGACTACGAGCAGTTCTTC. The chain couples TRBV5-4 to TRBJ2-3, with a tentative D call TRBD2 (7 bases). The assigned J gene may be wrong: the sequence end matches TRBJ2-1 better. CDR1 SGHNT and CDR2 YYREEE come from the germline V gene (reference sequence). The CDR3 is made up of 16 amino acids.

The V gene is TRBV7-6, the J gene TRBJ2-3; 7 bases map to TRBD1. Trimming removed 2 bases from V and 14 bases from J; junction bases left unmatched: 25. The length of the CDR3 is 18 residues. The germline V gene has CDR1 SGHVS and CDR2 FNYEAQ. CDR3 sequence reads: CASSLMRGDRAHTGELYF. CDR3 DNA: TGTGCCAGCAGCTTAATGCGCGGAGACAGGGCCCACACCGGGGAGCTGTATTTT.

Details on this clonotype: The junction shows a germline mismatch at one end, possibly a read error. The genes are TRBV30 and TRBJ2-3; 11 bases map to TRBD2. This CDR3 has 14 amino acids. From germline, CDR1 is GTSNPN and CDR2 SVGIG (reference sequence). DNA of the CDR3: TGTGCCTGGACCACAGGAGTAGCGGGAGGGGGAGAGGTCTTT. This encodes CAWTTGVAGGGEVF. The entire variable domain, with the rest obtained from reference TRBV30 and TRBJ2-3, is as follows: SQTIHQWPATLVQPVGSPLSLECTVEGTSNPNLYWYRQAAGRGLQLLFYSVGIGQISSEVPQNLSASRPQDRQFILSSKKLLLSDSGFYLCAWTTGVAGGGEVFGPGTRLTVL.

V gene TRBV28 combines with J gene TRBJ2-7, with D tentatively TRBD2 (6 bases). The J call may be faulty, since TRBJ2-1 better matches the DNA end. CDR1 MDHEN and CDR2 SYDVKM come from the germline V gene. The CDR3 loop spans 16 amino acids. The CDR3 spells CASIAEGRSSYNEQFF. The CDR3 bases are TGTGCCAGCATCGCAGAGGGGAGGAGCTCCTACAATGAGCAGTTCTTC.

This chain uses TRBV12-3 or TRBV12-4 with TRBJ2-3; 9 nucleotides align to TRBD1. This CDR3 has 15 residues. Germline trimming cut 6 bases from V and 3 bases from J; bases unmatched to any gene: 7. The CDR3 loop reads CASSRLGTGTDTQYF. The CDR3 coding sequence is TGTGCCAGCAGCCGCCTGGGGACAGGGACAGATACGCAGTATTTT.

The chain combines TRBV7-6 with TRBJ2-5, with D unclear. Deletions cut 5 bases from V and 1 base from J, with 5 bases between. The CDR3 totals 12 residues. The V gene's germline CDR1 is SGHVS and CDR2 FNYEAQ. The CDR3 here is CASSVSQETQYF. DNA for the CDR3: TGTGCCAGCAGCGTAAGCCAAGAGACCCAGTACTTC.

J is TRBJ2-7 and V is TRBV28, with TRBD2 matching over 7 bases. The CDR3 sequence is 16 residues long. V shed 8 bases and J 3 bases; nucleotides not matched to a gene: 16. The germline CDR1 and CDR2 sequences are MDHEN and SYDVKM. The CDR3 DNA reads as TGTGCCAGCTTCTCCCGAGCGGCTAGCGGTAGCTACGAGCAGTACTTC. Its translation is CASFSRAASGSYEQYF.

This clonotype was seen once. V usage is TRBV7-6 and J usage is TRBJ2-1, with D possibly being TRBD2 (6 bases). Per germline, CDR1 SGHVS and CDR2 FNYEAQ. This CDR3 is 17 amino acids long. V lost 5 bases and J lost 3, with 20 bases in between. The CDR3 nucleotides are TGTGCCAGCAGCCCAGAAGAGGCGCGGGATATCTACAATGAGCAGTTCTTC. Residues: CASSPEEARDIYNEQFF.

The gene calls are TRBV6-9 and TRBJ2-5; possible D gene TRBD1, 6 bases. Trimming pared 6 bases from V and 4 bases from J, leaving 12 bases between. Germline CDR1 is MNHGY and CDR2 is SVAAGI. This CDR3 has 13 amino acids. The DNA for the CDR3 is TGTGCCAGCAGACAGGGTTTTAGAGAGACCCAGTACTTC. Encoded protein: CASRQGFRETQYF.

This clonotype was detected a few times. The rearrangement uses TRBV6-2 or TRBV6-3 and TRBJ2-7, with 7 bases aligning to TRBD2. V lost 4 bases, J lost 3 bases, and 12 bases stayed unmatched. Germline CDR1 MNHEY, CDR2 SVGEGT. The CDR3 totals 16 residues. CDR3 protein: CASSFPTSGLDYEQYF. In DNA, the CDR3 is TGTGCCAGCAGTTTCCCGACTTCAGGACTAGACTACGAGCAGTACTTC.

CDR3 amino acids: CASTGRRGRTDTQYF. CDR3 sequence (DNA): TGTGCCAGCACAGGCAGGCGGGGTCGCACAGATACGCAGTATTTT. The chain joins TRBV7-2 to TRBJ2-3; D is perhaps TRBD2 (6 bases). Trimming stripped 7 bases from V and 1 base from J, with 15 bases between. The V gene's germline CDR1 is SGHTA and CDR2 FQGNSA. The CDR3 contains 15 residues.

This clonotype is medium-sized by share. The CDR3, as DNA: TGTGCCAGCAGTTTGACAGTGAACACTGAAGCTTTCTTT. Protein sequence: CASSLTVNTEAFF. V usage is TRBV7-2 and J usage is TRBJ1-1, with a possible D match to TRBD1 (5 bases). CDR3 size: 13 residues. Germline V gene lookup returns CDR1 SGHTA and CDR2 FQGNSA. V lost 6 bases and J 0 bases, leaving 8 bases between the germline ends.

By proportion, this clonotype is medium-sized. V usage is TRBV12-5 and J usage is TRBJ2-7; 7 bases agree with TRBD1. J gave up 0 bases and V 4 bases, and 6 bases lay outside the gene matches. This CDR3 contains 15 residues. CDR1 is LGHNT, CDR2 FRNRAP, per germline. The CDR3 region has the DNA TGTGCTAGTGGTTCTCCCCGGGACAGCTCCTACGAGCAGTACTTC. Encoded protein: CASGSPRDSSYEQYF.

The J gene is TRBJ2-2, the V gene TRBV7-6; 7 nucleotides match TRBD1. Germline V gene sequence: CDR1 SGHVS, CDR2 FNYEAQ. The CDR3 is 16 amino acids. With 1 base clipped from V and 2 bases from J, the junction kept 4 bases outside the gene matches. This chain's CDR3 is CASSLGQGGNTGELFF. CDR3 DNA sequence: TGTGCCAGCAGCTTAGGACAGGGCGGTAACACCGGGGAGCTGTTTTTT.

The CDR3 loop reads CASSLTSIEQYF. CDR3 sequence (DNA): TGTGCCAGCAGCTTAACTAGCATTGAGCAGTACTTC. This chain links TRBV7-2 with TRBJ2-5, with a weak D call TRBD2 (6 bases). Germline lookup yields CDR1 SGHTA and CDR2 FQGNSA. V lost 2 bases and J lost 11, with 12 bases in between. CDR3 length: 12 amino acids.

The CDR3 here is CASSLLVSGANVLTF. The DNA of the CDR3 is TGTGCCAGCAGCCTCCTCGTCTCTGGGGCCAACGTCCTGACTTTC. V gene TRBV7-2 combines with J gene TRBJ2-6; D uncertain. The CDR3 has 15 residues. Per the germline V gene, CDR1 is SGHTA and CDR2 is FQGNSA. V was pared by 5 bases and J by 0 bases, with 8 bases between.

The chain links TRBV7-3 to TRBJ2-1; D remains ambiguous. Trimming stripped 2 bases from V and 2 bases from J, with 16 bases between. The CDR3 extends over 17 amino acids. Germline loops: CDR1 SGHTA, CDR2 FQGTGA. The CDR3 DNA reads as TGTGCCAGCAGCTTATTCAGTAAAGACCTCACCTACAATGAGCAGTTCTTC. Translation: CASSLFSKDLTYNEQFF.

This clonotype is categorized as medium-sized. The chain combines TRBV6-6 with TRBJ2-2; D not certain. Germline V gene lookup returns CDR1 MNHNY and CDR2 SVGAGI (reference sequence). V lost 0 bases, J lost 5 bases, and 7 bases lay in between. There are 14 residues in the CDR3. CDR3 bases: TGTGCCAGCAGTTACTCAGGGATAACCGGGGAGCTGTTTTTT. Protein: CASSYSGITGELFF.

Concerning this clonotype itself: A single base separates this from a much larger clone, so it may be a read error. The chain combines TRBV6-2 or TRBV6-3 with TRBJ2-1; 7 bases are shared with TRBD1. Judging by the DNA end, TRBJ2-7 fits better; the J call may be wrong. CDR3 size: 12 residues. CDR1 MNHEY and CDR2 SVGEGT come from the germline V gene. The CDR3: CASSARTGEQYF. CDR3 nucleotide sequence: TGTGCCAGCAGCGCCCGGACAGGTGAGCAGTACTTC.

Regarding this clonotype: The CDR3 carries no conserved terminal phenylalanine or tryptophan, so it likely arises from a read error. The limits of the CDR3 on the DNA are not certain, so only TCRdb's listed CDR3 is given. The V call is TRBV7-3, the J call TRBJ2-3; the table's D call, TRBD2, was not checked against the DNA. Termini included, the CDR3 measures 17 amino acids. CDR1 and CDR2 from the germline V gene are SGHTA and FQGTGA. Here the CDR3 reads CASSLERGAGETQYFGP.

The chain couples TRBV24-1 to TRBJ1-3, with unresolved D. The V end lost 3 bases, the J end lost 2 bases, and 4 bases lay between the germline ends. Per the germline V gene, CDR1 is KGHDR and CDR2 is SFDVKD. The CDR3 totals 13 residues. The CDR3 DNA reads TGTGCCACCAGTGATGAGACTGGAAACACCATATATTTT. Translated: CATSDETGNTIYF.

This chain links TRBV5-1 with TRBJ2-3; 13 positions agree with TRBD2. The J call may be mistaken, given a closer DNA end match to TRBJ2-1. The CDR3 spans 15 residues. Germline values: CDR1 SGHRS, CDR2 YFSETQ. In DNA, the CDR3 is TGCGCCAGCAGCTTCGGGACTAGCGGGAACCATGAGCAGTTCTTC. It encodes CASSFGTSGNHEQFF.

This chain connects TRBV6-2 or TRBV6-3 to TRBJ2-1; 9 nucleotides match TRBD2. The CDR3 runs to 13 residues. V lost 9 bases, J lost 3 bases, and 3 bases stayed unmatched. CDR1 MNHEY and CDR2 SVGEGT come from the germline V gene. The CDR3: CASSGRGYNEQFF. CDR3 sequence (DNA): TGTGCCAGTAGCGGGAGAGGCTACAATGAGCAGTTCTTC.

Only a few counts were recorded for this clonotype. The rearrangement links TRBV10-1 to TRBJ2-3, with D perhaps matching TRBD2 (6 bases). The CDR3 is made up of 16 amino acids. CDR1 WNHNN and CDR2 SYGVQD come from the germline V gene (reference sequence). The V end was cut by 4 bases, the J end by 2 bases, with 16 bases between. This chain's CDR3 is CASSGVGGAITDTQYF. In nucleotides, the CDR3 is TGCGCCAGCAGTGGTGTTGGAGGGGCGATCACAGATACGCAGTATTTT.

The count of this clonotype is one. The CDR3 carries no conserved terminal phenylalanine or tryptophan, so it likely arises from a read error. It is unclear where the CDR3 begins or ends on the DNA, so no DNA is shown, and the CDR3 is as TCRdb lists it. The CDR3 protein is CASSLYGDSYYGYTFGS. The rearrangement uses TRBV11-2 and TRBJ2-3. From its first to its last residue, the CDR3 has 17 amino acids. CDR1 is SGHAT and CDR2 is FQNNGV in the germline V gene.